A selection of T cell receptor beta chains follows, all from one sample in a study of cytomegalovirus exposure and HLA in healthy donors. Only in-frame clones appear in the TCRdb table, and some are missing; sequencing was by immunoSEQ multiplex PCR. Of 150,000 to 200,000 clones in the sample, roughly 84% are singletons; the top ten hold approximately 10%. The sequencing sample was made of PBMCs. These receptors all come from a man aged 30-40 years in good health and CMV-seropositive. The conserved cysteine and the conserved F or W are not part of the CDR3 here. A D gene is named only where the DNA matches it firmly.

V gene: TRBV6-5
CDR3 length: 11
D gene: TRBD2
J gene: TRBJ2-7
CDR3 protein: ASSYSMRGEQY

V gene: TRBV27
CDR3 length: 13
D gene: TRBD1
J gene: TRBJ1-4
CDR3 protein: ASSSPDRGDEKLF

V gene: TRBV27
CDR3 length: 13
D gene: TRBD1
J gene: TRBJ2-2
CDR3 protein: ASSPRDRNTGELF

V gene: TRBV6-7
CDR3 length: 12
D gene: -
J gene: TRBJ2-6
CDR3 protein: ASTLSSGANVLT

V gene: TRBV4-3
CDR3 length: 14
D gene: -
J gene: TRBJ1-6
CDR3 protein: ASSQDEHAWSSPLH

V gene: TRBV23-1
CDR3 length: 16
D gene: TRBD2
J gene: TRBJ2-3
CDR3 protein: ACNGLASGEYSTDTQY

V gene: TRBV30
CDR3 length: 11
D gene: TRBD1
J gene: TRBJ1-6
CDR3 protein: AWGQGANSPLH

V gene: TRBV4-1
CDR3 length: 14
D gene: -
J gene: TRBJ1-4
CDR3 protein: ASSQDLGGTNEKLF

V gene: TRBV6-6
CDR3 length: 12
D gene: TRBD1
J gene: TRBJ1-3
CDR3 protein: ASSIGTAGNTIY

V gene: TRBV9
CDR3 length: 15
D gene: -
J gene: TRBJ2-6
CDR3 protein: ASSVEGRRAGANVLT

V gene: TRBV27
CDR3 length: 14
D gene: -
J gene: TRBJ2-5
CDR3 protein: ASSANSPPVQETQY

V gene: TRBV6-5
CDR3 length: 14
D gene: TRBD2
J gene: TRBJ2-5
CDR3 protein: ASSYSPGGGQETQY

V gene: TRBV19
CDR3 length: 12
D gene: TRBD1
J gene: TRBJ2-7
CDR3 protein: ASARGQGPYEQY

V gene: TRBV2
CDR3 length: 13
D gene: TRBD1
J gene: TRBJ1-5
CDR3 protein: ASRRESGGTQPQH

V gene: TRBV27
CDR3 length: 12
D gene: TRBD1
J gene: TRBJ1-5
CDR3 protein: ASRPGGGYQPQH

V gene: TRBV6-5
CDR3 length: 10
D gene: -
J gene: TRBJ2-2
CDR3 protein: ASSFLTGELF

V gene: TRBV9
CDR3 length: 12
D gene: -
J gene: TRBJ2-2
CDR3 protein: ASSVATNTGELF

V gene: TRBV28
CDR3 length: 11
D gene: TRBD1
J gene: TRBJ2-7
CDR3 protein: ASTGTDTYEQY

V gene: TRBV19
CDR3 length: 13
D gene: TRBD2
J gene: TRBJ2-1
CDR3 protein: ASSASGRFAHEQF

V gene: TRBV5-6
CDR3 length: 13
D gene: -
J gene: TRBJ1-4
CDR3 protein: ASSFGSATNEKLF

V gene: TRBV6-1
CDR3 length: 16
D gene: TRBD2
J gene: TRBJ2-5
CDR3 protein: ASCEATSGILYQETQY

V gene: TRBV27
CDR3 length: 12
D gene: TRBD1
J gene: TRBJ1-2
CDR3 protein: ASSSPGQGRGYT

V gene: TRBV4-1
CDR3 length: 13
D gene: -
J gene: TRBJ2-7
CDR3 protein: ASSQVSSGDYEQY